The subject of this entry is one TCR beta chain. Enrolled through a virtual design, the participants were between roughly 18 and 89 years of age and came from 24 US areas. Germline lookup yields CDR1 LNHNV and CDR2 YYDKDF (reference sequence). The CDR3 runs to 15 residues. With V trimmed by 4 bases and J by 0 bases, 3 bases remained unmatched. These data belong to a study of blood T cell repertoires in COVID-19. Overall study: For recovered donors of Cohort 3, there were two negative PCRs, clearance, or symptom resolution. The study drew acute and convalescent COVID-19 samples from the United States, Italy and Spain.

Original processing notes: Amplification of reference gene primers provided the estimated nucleated cell counts. Using immunoSEQ multiplex PCR, the repertoire was profiled, and TCRdb retains in-frame clones only, with some absent. The DNA was the basis for D and trimming; V, J and clone size are from that table. There are about 210,000 clones in the sample; roughly 84% occur only once, and 5.5% to 8.5% lies in the top ten. Specimen: PBMCs or T cells enriched from blood (not recorded which). The chain has TRBV15 and TRBJ2-7; 10 bases agree with TRBD2. The receptor was isolated from a man younger than 45 in a cohort exposed to, infected with or recovered from COVID-19 (not recorded which). The CDR3 nucleotides are TGTGCCACCAGCAAAAAGCGGGAGGGCTCCTACGAGCAGTACTTC. This translates into CATSKKREGSYEQYF. Full variable domain (rest looked up from reference TRBV15 and TRBJ2-7): DAMVIQNPRYQVTQFGKPVTLSCSQTLNHNVMYWYQQKSSQAPKLLFHYYDKDFNNEADTPDNFQSRRPNTSFCFLDIRSPGLGDTAMYLCATSKKREGSYEQYFGPGTRLTVT.